A selection of T cell receptor beta chains follows, all from one sample in a study of OX40 agonist ivuxolimab in advanced cancers. Sequenced by immunoSEQ multiplex PCR; TCRdb stores in-frame clones only, minus some. This table has approximately 70,000 clones, about 77% appearing once. The specimen was CD4+ or CD8+ T cells sorted from blood, collected in a trial of the OX40 agonist ivuxolimab. The receptors come from an adult with an advanced solid tumor such as melanoma, head and neck, liver or kidney cancer. Both conserved end residues are part of each CDR3. Fields, in order: V gene, clone size, D gene, J gene, CDR3 DNA, CDR3 protein. A D gene is named only where the DNA matches it firmly. Where a row states a size, it is once, few, many or the class of an expanded clone; other rows omit it.

V: TRBV19; size: -; D: -; J: TRBJ2-1; DNA: TGTGCCAGTAGTATAAGGATTCAGGACAATGAGCAGTTCTTC; CDR3: CASSIRIQDNEQFF
V: TRBV5-8; size: few; D: TRBD1; J: TRBJ2-1; DNA: TGTGCCAGCAGCTGGACAGGGGGTGGTGAGCAGTTCTTC; CDR3: CASSWTGGGEQFF
V: TRBV19; size: -; D: TRBD1; J: TRBJ1-1; DNA: TGTGCCAGTGGACCGGGACAGTGGAACACTGAAGCTTTCTTT; CDR3: CASGPGQWNTEAFF
V: TRBV11-2; size: -; D: -; J: TRBJ2-7; DNA: TGTGCCAGCAGTTTCCTAGGGCAGGGACCCTACGAGCAGTACTTC; CDR3: CASSFLGQGPYEQYF
V: TRBV30; size: -; D: TRBD2; J: TRBJ2-7; DNA: TGTGCCTGGGCAGCGGGAGTCGAGGCGCGCGAGCAGTACTTC; CDR3: CAWAAGVEAREQYF
V: TRBV6-1; size: once; D: -; J: TRBJ2-5; DNA: TGTGCCAGCAGTACGGGACATCAAGAGACCCAGTACTTC; CDR3: CASSTGHQETQYF
V: TRBV30; size: -; D: TRBD2; J: TRBJ2-1; DNA: TGTGCCTGGATGGCTAGCGGGAGGGGGGGTAATGAGCAGTTCTTC; CDR3: CAWMASGRGGNEQFF
V: TRBV4-1; size: -; D: TRBD2; J: TRBJ2-3; DNA: TGCGCCAGCAGCCCAATTAGCGGGGGTTCAGATACGCAGTATTTT; CDR3: CASSPISGGSDTQYF
V: TRBV6-4; size: -; D: TRBD1; J: TRBJ2-2; DNA: TGTGCCAGCAGTGTTACAGGGGGCACCGGGGAGCTGTTTTTT; CDR3: CASSVTGGTGELFF
V: TRBV28; size: -; D: -; J: TRBJ2-5; DNA: TGTGCCAGCAGTTTGCCAGGGGAGAGGGAGACCCAGTACTTC; CDR3: CASSLPGERETQYF
V: TRBV19; size: -; D: -; J: TRBJ2-7; DNA: TGTGCCAGTAGTCCCCCGGGTGGCGAGCAGTACTTC; CDR3: CASSPPGGEQYF
V: TRBV6-6; size: few; D: -; J: TRBJ2-7; DNA: TGTGCCAGCAGTCCAGCAGCCTACGAGCAGTACTTC; CDR3: CASSPAAYEQYF
V: TRBV5-1; size: -; D: -; J: TRBJ2-5; DNA: TGCGCCAGCAGCCCGTACCAAGAGACCCAGTACTTC; CDR3: CASSPYQETQYF
V: TRBV11-3; size: -; D: TRBD2; J: TRBJ2-1; DNA: TGTGCCAGCAGCTACCAGCGGGAGGCCCGGAATGAGCAGTTCTTC; CDR3: CASSYQREARNEQFF
V: TRBV28; size: -; D: TRBD2; J: TRBJ2-3; DNA: TGTGCCAGCAGTTTATCGATCGGGTTAACGGGAGGATCCACAGATACGCAGTATTTT; CDR3: CASSLSIGLTGGSTDTQYF
V: TRBV10-3; size: -; D: -; J: TRBJ1-1; DNA: TGTGCCACCCGGGACCCGGAGGGCGCTGAAGCTTTCTTT; CDR3: CATRDPEGAEAFF
V: TRBV30; size: -; D: -; J: TRBJ1-1; DNA: TGTGCCCGAAGCAGAAACTTGAACACTGAAGCTTTCTTT; CDR3: CARSRNLNTEAFF
V: TRBV6-5; size: many; D: -; J: TRBJ1-2; DNA: TGTGCCACTCACGAGGGTAACTATGGCTACACCTTC; CDR3: CATHEGNYGYTF